This passage covers 23 T cell receptor beta chains from one sample sequenced in a study of OX40 agonist ivuxolimab in advanced cancers. Libraries were made using the immunoSEQ multiplex PCR assay. TCRdb retrieved this table from immuneACCESS and kept in-frame rearrangements only. Not all clones are present; in checked studies, unresolved V genes account for under half, and no reason is known for the remainder. Across this sample there are more than 15,000 clones, with approximately 91% seen only once. Around 71% of the sample is taken by the ten largest. The input for sequencing was CD4+ or CD8+ T cells sorted from blood, taken in a trial of the OX40 agonist ivuxolimab. These receptors came from an adult with an advanced solid tumor such as melanoma, head and neck, liver or kidney cancer.

This chain links TRBV4-3 with TRBJ1-1, with D unclear. The germline V gene encodes CDR1 LGHNA and CDR2 YSLEER. The CDR3 consists of 15 residues. The V end lost 0 bases, the J end lost 4 bases, and 12 bases lay between the germline ends. The CDR3 DNA is TGCGCCAGCAGCCAAGATCTTGGACGAAGCACTGAAGCTTTCTTT. It translates to CASSQDLGRSTEAFF.

The chain combines TRBV19 with TRBJ2-7; no clear D gene. CDR1 is LNHDA and CDR2 is SQIVND in the germline V gene (reference sequence). The CDR3 loop spans 13 amino acids. Trimming shortened V by 4 bases and J by 2 bases, and 9 bases separated the two germline ends. CDR3 residues: CASSTLGAYEQYF. The DNA for the CDR3 is TGTGCCAGTAGTACCCTTGGGGCCTACGAGCAGTACTTC.

This clone was counted only a few times. V is TRBV11-3 and J is TRBJ1-4; D is perhaps TRBD1 (5 bases). Germline V CDR1 and CDR2: SGHNT, YENEEA. The CDR3 has 15 amino acids. The V and J ends lost 2 bases and 5 bases respectively, with 12 bases between them. DNA of the CDR3: TGTGCCAGCAGCTTATGGGGAGGGGAAAATGAAAAACTGTTTTTT. Its protein is CASSLWGGENEKLFF.

The rearrangement joins TRBV27 to TRBJ2-7; D gene ambiguous. CDR1 is MNHEY and CDR2 is SMNVEV in the germline V gene (reference sequence). CDR3 length equals 13 residues. Trimming left V 3 bases short and J 3 bases short, with 9 bases between. The CDR3 loop is CASSLGSIYEQYF. CDR3 nucleotide sequence: TGTGCCAGCAGTTTGGGTAGTATCTACGAGCAGTACTTC.

This sequence joins TRBV11-3 and TRBJ1-2, with a tentative D call TRBD1 (5 bases). The germline gives CDR1 SGHNT, CDR2 YENEEA. The V end lost 3 bases, the J end lost 5 bases, and 19 bases lay between the germline ends. The CDR3 has 16 amino acids. CDR3 region: CASSLVGTTGGYGYTF. The CDR3 region has the DNA TGTGCCAGCAGCTTGGTGGGGACTACCGGCGGATATGGCTACACCTTC.

V and J are TRBV5-1 and TRBJ2-5; TRBD1 matches at 8 bases. V lost 2 bases and J lost 5; bases outside the gene matches: 5. CDR1 is SGHRS and CDR2 is YFSETQ in the germline V gene. The CDR3 is 14 residues long. CDR3 bases: TGCGCCAGCAGCTTACACAGGGGGGTGGAGACCCAGTACTTC. This translates into CASSLHRGVETQYF.

This sequence joins TRBV30 and TRBJ1-1; D is unresolved. Trimming cost V 2 bases and J 0 bases, with 7 bases left between them. CDR1 GTSNPN and CDR2 SVGIG come from the germline V gene (reference sequence). CDR3 length: 13 residues. The CDR3 nucleotides are TGTGCCTGGAGTTACCGCGTGAACACTGAAGCTTTCTTT. It is translated as CAWSYRVNTEAFF. Full variable domain (missing parts from reference TRBV30 and TRBJ1-1): SQTIHQWPATLVQPVGSPLSLECTVEGTSNPNLYWYRQAAGRGLQLLFYSVGIGQISSEVPQNLSASRPQDRQFILSSKKLLLSDSGFYLCAWSYRVNTEAFFGQGTRLTVV.

CDR3 sequence: CASSLTRAGAGNQPQHF. The CDR3 DNA sequence: TGTGCCAGCAGCTTGACCCGCGCGGGCGCGGGCAATCAGCCCCAGCATTTT. The V and J genes are TRBV5-6 and TRBJ1-5; D is uncertain. Germline V gives CDR1 SGHDT, CDR2 YYEEEE. With 1 base removed from V and 2 bases from J, the gap between germline ends came to 16 bases. This CDR3 has 17 residues. The full variable domain, its missing parts supplied by reference TRBV5-6 and TRBJ1-5, is DAGVTQSPTHLIKTRGQQVTLRCSPKSGHDTVSWYQQALGQGPQFIFQYYEEEERQRGNFPDRFSGHQFPNYSSELNVNALLLGDSALYLCASSLTRAGAGNQPQHFGDGTRLSIL.

The chain employs TRBV19 and TRBJ2-4; 9 bases fit TRBD2. The CDR3 has 13 residues. Germline V gene lookup returns CDR1 LNHDA and CDR2 SQIVND (reference sequence). The trim removed 5 bases at V and 7 bases at J, leaving 3 bases unmatched. Written as DNA, the CDR3 is TGTGCCAGTAGTCCCGGGACTAGCAACATTCAGTACTTC. Its translation is CASSPGTSNIQYF.

This chain links TRBV15 with TRBJ2-3, with 7 bases matching TRBD2. The CDR3 runs to 14 residues. With 0 bases clipped from V and 9 bases from J, the junction kept 6 bases outside the gene matches. From germline, CDR1 is LNHNV and CDR2 YYDKDF (reference sequence). In nucleotides, the CDR3 is TGTGCCACCAGCAGAGATCTTGGGGAGGGGACGCAGTATTTT. Protein sequence: CATSRDLGEGTQYF.

This clone was seen just once. The conserved phenylalanine or tryptophan is not found at the CDR3 terminus, so this likely reflects a read error. It is unclear where the CDR3 begins or ends on the DNA, so no DNA is shown, and the CDR3 is as TCRdb lists it. The genes are TRBV21-1 and TRBJ1-1. TRBV21-1 is a pseudogene locus. The CDR3 length equals 12 residues, ends included. CDR3 residues: CASSKFRSSRFG.

V usage is TRBV7-2 and J usage is TRBJ2-7; the match to TRBD2 covers 10 bases. This CDR3 region has 15 residues. Germline-derived CDR1 and CDR2 are SGHTA and FQGNSA. V lost 6 bases and J lost 3; bases outside the gene matches: 8. CDR3: CASSYSGGSNYEQYF. In DNA, the CDR3 is TGTGCCAGCAGTTATAGCGGGGGGAGCAACTACGAGCAGTACTTC. Full variable domain (outside the CDR3, taken from reference TRBV7-2 and TRBJ2-7): GAGVSQSPSNKVTEKGKDVELRCDPISGHTALYWYRQSLGQGLEFLIYFQGNSAPDKSGLPSDRFSAERTGGSVSTLTIQRTQQEDSAVYLCASSYSGGSNYEQYFGPGTRLTVT.

V usage is TRBV6-4 and J usage is TRBJ2-3, with 12 bases lining up with TRBD2. Trimming removed 0 bases from V and 1 base from J; junction bases left unmatched: 2. CDR3 length: 17 amino acids. The germline gives CDR1 MRHNA, CDR2 SNTAGT. The CDR3 loop reads CASSDSTSGSGTDTQYF. The DNA of the CDR3 is TGTGCCAGCAGTGACTCGACTAGCGGGAGTGGCACAGATACGCAGTATTTT.

The V gene is TRBV6-4, the J gene TRBJ2-3; 9 nucleotides match TRBD2. The CDR3 is made up of 15 amino acids. V gave up 4 bases and J gave up 1 base; unmatched junction bases: 3. Germline V lookup: CDR1 MRHNA, CDR2 SNTAGT. CDR3 DNA: TGTGCCAGCAGTGCGCGGGAGGGCGGCACAGATACGCAGTATTTT. This translates into CASSAREGGTDTQYF.

V gene TRBV11-2 combines with J gene TRBJ1-1; TRBD1 is a possible D gene (5 bases). In germline, CDR1 is SGHAT, CDR2 FQNNGV. The V end was cut by 3 bases, the J end by 3 bases, with 5 bases between. The CDR3 consists of 12 residues. CDR3 residues: CASSLTDTEAFF. As DNA, the CDR3 is TGTGCCAGCAGCTTGACAGACACTGAAGCTTTCTTT.

The gene calls are TRBV9 and TRBJ2-7; D ambiguous. There are 15 residues in the CDR3. Germline V gene sequence: CDR1 SGDLS, CDR2 YYNGEE. V lost 0 bases and J 2 bases, leaving 12 bases between the germline ends. In DNA form, the CDR3 reads TGTGCCAGCAGCGTAGGGAACCAGGCGACCTACGAGCAGTACTTC. It codes for CASSVGNQATYEQYF.

V is TRBV4-3 and J is TRBJ2-7, with 9 bases that match TRBD2. Germline V gene data show CDR1 as LGHNA and CDR2 as YSLEER. The CDR3 is 16 amino acids. The junction had 5 bases not matched to a gene; V was cut back by 0 bases and J by 2 bases. CDR3 amino acids: CASSQDVRGGAYEQYF. The DNA of the CDR3 is TGCGCCAGCAGCCAAGACGTACGCGGGGGGGCCTACGAGCAGTACTTC.

The V gene is TRBV6-5, the J gene TRBJ2-4; D is undetermined. The CDR3 consists of 15 residues. V was trimmed by 6 bases and J by 8 bases, leaving 20 bases between them. Germline V CDR1 and CDR2: MNHEY, SVGAGI. CDR3 DNA sequence: TGTGCCAGCAGCGAACACCCGGAGAGAGCGTACATTCAGTACTTC. This gives the protein CASSEHPERAYIQYF.

This clone was found once. V is TRBV9 and J is TRBJ1-1; D is ambiguous. This CDR3 is built from 15 residues. The V gene lost 0 bases and the J gene lost 1 base, with 10 bases spanning the gap. Germline V CDR1 and CDR2: SGDLS, YYNGEE. DNA of the CDR3: TGTGCCAGCAGCGTAGAATCTAGGGCGAACACTGAAGCTTTCTTT. Its protein is CASSVESRANTEAFF.

The rearrangement links TRBV4-2 to TRBJ2-1; 9 bases align to TRBD2. V was clipped by 0 bases and J by 4 bases; unmatched bases: 7. Germline CDR1 LGHNA, CDR2 YNFKEQ. This CDR3 contains 17 residues. CDR3 DNA: TGTGCCAGCAGCCAAGACGCGGGCGGGAGGGCTTACAATGAGCAGTTCTTC. Translating it yields CASSQDAGGRAYNEQFF.

The J gene is TRBJ2-2, the V gene TRBV6-4; 8 bases agree with TRBD1. The CDR3 is 15 amino acids. Trimming took 4 bases from V and 5 from J; bases not matched to a gene: 6. The V gene's germline CDR1 is MRHNA and CDR2 SNTAGT. The CDR3 region is CASSVGQGGTGELFF. The CDR3 DNA sequence: TGTGCCAGCAGTGTCGGACAGGGTGGAACCGGGGAGCTGTTTTTT.

This clone was seen once. The V and J genes are TRBV5-6 and TRBJ2-5; 13 bases match TRBD2. V lost 2 bases, J lost 3 bases, and 1 base stayed unmatched. This CDR3 is 15 amino acids long. Germline V gene sequence: CDR1 SGHDT, CDR2 YYEEEE. As DNA, the CDR3 is TGTGCCAGCAGCTTAGGACTAGCGGGAGAAGAGACCCAGTACTTC. The encoded protein is CASSLGLAGEETQYF.

The chain combines TRBV7-2 with TRBJ2-2, with a weak D call TRBD1 (6 bases). Trimming took off 4 bases at V and 3 bases at J, with 12 bases between the two ends. Looked up from germline, CDR1 is SGHTA and CDR2 is FQGNSA. This CDR3 comprises 15 residues. CDR3 loop: CASSSSGHYTGELFF. In DNA form, the CDR3 reads TGTGCCAGCAGCTCGTCGGGACACTACACCGGGGAGCTGTTTTTT.